These 18 T cell receptor beta chains came from one sample sequenced in a study of cytomegalovirus exposure and HLA in healthy donors. Amplification used 60 Vbeta primers and 13 Jbeta primers. TCRdb keeps only in-frame clones here, not all; method: immunoSEQ multiplex PCR. The repertoire holds roughly 160,000 clones, with 80% to 90% as singletons. The sequenced sample consisted of PBMCs. These receptors were collected from a woman between 25 and 40 years old in good health and CMV-seropositive.

The rearrangement links TRBV6-6 to TRBJ2-5; 8 bases line up with TRBD1. Germline CDR1 is MNHNY and CDR2 is SVGAGI (reference sequence). The V gene end was trimmed by 11 bases and the J gene end by 5 bases; junction bases not matched to a gene: 10. This CDR3 has 13 residues. DNA for the CDR3: TGTGCCGTTATGACAGGGGAAGGGGAGACCCAGTACTTC. Protein: CAVMTGEGETQYF.

This sequence joins TRBV5-4 and TRBJ1-2, with 10 bases that match TRBD1. Germline CDR1 reads SGHNT; CDR2 reads YYREEE (reference sequence). This CDR3 is built from 17 residues. Unmatched junction bases numbered 13, after V lost 4 bases and J lost 4 bases. Here the CDR3 reads CASSPGQGWGIGYGYTF. In DNA, the CDR3 is TGTGCCAGCAGCCCGGGACAGGGGTGGGGGATTGGCTATGGCTACACCTTC.

The CDR3 sequence: CASNPRDRGTGANVLTF. DNA for the CDR3: TGTGCCAGCAACCCCCGGGACAGGGGGACTGGGGCCAACGTCCTGACTTTC. The rearrangement links TRBV7-9 to TRBJ2-6; the match to TRBD1 covers 11 bases. V lost 7 bases, J lost 2 bases, and 7 bases stayed unmatched. The CDR3 consists of 17 residues. Germline loops: CDR1 SEHNR, CDR2 FQNEAQ (reference sequence).

The V and J genes are TRBV9 and TRBJ1-1; unclear D gene. Trimming left V 3 bases short and J 0 bases short, with 6 bases between. Per the germline V gene, CDR1 is SGDLS and CDR2 is YYNGEE. The CDR3 has 13 amino acids. CDR3 DNA sequence: TGTGCCAGCAGCGGCACTTTGAACACTGAAGCTTTCTTT. Its translation: CASSGTLNTEAFF.

Only a few counts were recorded for this clone. The chain carries TRBV4-1 and TRBJ1-5; D is ambiguous. The CDR3 loop spans 16 amino acids. V lost 8 bases and J lost 2, with 19 bases in between. Germline lookup yields CDR1 MGHRA and CDR2 YSYEKL. CDR3 sequence reads: CASRRELTSRNQPQHF. CDR3 sequence (DNA): TGCGCCAGCCGCCGGGAGCTGACATCCCGCAATCAGCCCCAGCATTTT.

DNA for the CDR3: TGTGCCAGCAGCTTACTGGGGGGGCAAAGCACCGGGGAGCTGTTTTTT. Amino acid sequence: CASSLLGGQSTGELFF. The rearrangement uses TRBV13 and TRBJ2-2, with TRBD2 as a possible D gene (7 bases). The CDR3 totals 16 residues. Germline V gene sequence: CDR1 PRHDT, CDR2 FYEKMQ (reference sequence). The V end was cut by 2 bases, the J end by 4 bases, with 14 bases between.

A few counts support this clone. J is TRBJ1-2 and V is TRBV6-1, with D possibly matching TRBD1 (6 bases). V lost 5 bases and J lost 3, with 16 bases in between. This CDR3 comprises 15 residues. Germline V gene data show CDR1 as MNHNS and CDR2 as SASEGT. CDR3 bases: TGTGCCAGCAGTCCTGTTTCAGGGGTCGACTATGGCTACACCTTC. Protein sequence: CASSPVSGVDYGYTF.

The chain links TRBV5-1 to TRBJ1-2, with D unclear. Trimming took 6 bases from V and 6 from J, leaving 18 bases between them. Germline V CDR1 and CDR2: SGHRS, YFSETQ. The CDR3 runs to 14 residues. CDR3 DNA sequence: TGCGCCAGCAACGAGGTCCCCCGGGTCCATGGCTACACCTTC. Encoded protein: CASNEVPRVHGYTF.

The rearrangement uses TRBV14 and TRBJ2-5; 9 nucleotides line up with TRBD1. CDR1 SGHDN and CDR2 FVKESK come from the germline V gene. The CDR3 totals 16 residues. The junction had 13 bases not matched to a gene; V was cut back by 5 bases and J by 6 bases. CDR3 sequence (DNA): TGTGCCAGCAGCTCCATGGGGGCCGGACAGGGGAAGACCCAGTACTTC. It yields the protein CASSSMGAGQGKTQYF. Drawing the rest from reference TRBV14 and TRBJ2-5, the complete variable domain is EAGVTQFPSHSVIEKGQTVTLRCDPISGHDNLYWYRRVMGKEIKFLLHFVKESKQDESGMPNNRFLAERTGGTYSTLKVQPAELEDSGVYFCASSSMGAGQGKTQYFGPGTRLLVL.

Regarding this clone: The same CDR3 can be traced to other DNA sequences in this sample. The chain combines TRBV19 with TRBJ2-1, with D unclear. Trimming cost V 1 base and J 8 bases, with 6 bases left between them. The CDR3 has 12 amino acids. The germline V gene has CDR1 LNHDA and CDR2 SQIVND (reference sequence). The CDR3 nucleotides are TGTGCCAGTAGTATAGGCGGCCATGAGCAGTTCTTC. Translating it yields CASSIGGHEQFF.

As DNA, the CDR3 is TGTGCCAGCAGTTACAGAGCAGATACGCAGTATTTT. Its protein is CASSYRADTQYF. The chain is built from TRBV5-6 and TRBJ2-3; D is unclear. V gave up 5 bases and J gave up 4 bases, with 8 bases separating them. In germline, CDR1 is SGHDT, CDR2 YYEEEE. The length of the CDR3 is 12 residues.

The chain employs TRBV4-1 and TRBJ2-3, with 12 bases identical to TRBD2. The CDR3 contains 19 residues. Germline CDR1 and CDR2: MGHRA and YSYEKL. The ends lost 1 base at V and 0 bases at J; junction bases unmatched: 8. CDR3 sequence: CASSQGVLAGGTSTDTQYF. The CDR3 DNA reads TGCGCCAGCAGCCAAGGGGTCCTAGCGGGGGGGACTAGCACAGATACGCAGTATTTT.

The chain uses TRBV6-5 and TRBJ1-2; the match to TRBD1 covers 7 bases. V lost 2 bases and J lost 5; bases outside the gene matches: 5. Germline CDR1 is MNHEY and CDR2 is SVGAGI. CDR3 length: 14 residues. The CDR3 coding sequence is TGTGCCAGCAGTTACAGGGGGCTGGAGTATGGCTACACCTTC. Translation: CASSYRGLEYGYTF.

The rearrangement uses TRBV12-5 and TRBJ2-7, with a weak D call TRBD2 (6 bases). Looked up from germline, CDR1 is LGHNT and CDR2 is FRNRAP. Deletions cut 0 bases from V and 3 bases from J, with 15 bases between. The CDR3 totals 16 residues. CDR3 residues: CASGLVIWEESYEQYF. In DNA, the CDR3 is TGTGCTAGTGGTTTGGTAATTTGGGAGGAGAGCTACGAGCAGTACTTC. Variable domain in full (rest from reference TRBV12-5 and TRBJ2-7): DARVTQTPRHKVTEMGQEVTMRCQPILGHNTVFWYRQTMMQGLELLAYFRNRAPLDDSGMPKDRFSAEMPDATLATLKIQPSEPRDSAVYFCASGLVIWEESYEQYFGPGTRLTVT.

The rearrangement uses TRBV7-3 and TRBJ1-1; TRBD1 might be the D (5 bases). CDR1 and CDR2 from the germline V gene are SGHTA and FQGTGA. This CDR3 is built from 13 residues. V was cut by 2 bases and J by 4 bases, with 8 bases left in between. The CDR3 nucleotides read TGTGCCAGCAGCTTACGGGGGAGCACTGAAGCTTTCTTT. This translates into CASSLRGSTEAFF. Variable domain in full (rest from reference TRBV7-3 and TRBJ1-1): GAGVSQTPSNKVTEKGKYVELRCDPISGHTALYWYRQSLGQGPEFLIYFQGTGAADDSGLPNDRFFAVRPEGSVSTLKIQRTERGDSAVYLCASSLRGSTEAFFGQGTRLTVV.

The chain combines TRBV27 with TRBJ1-6; D might be TRBD1 (5 bases). Germline loops: CDR1 MNHEY, CDR2 SMNVEV (reference sequence). Deletions cut 2 bases from V and 5 bases from J, with 13 bases between. The CDR3 is 16 residues long. DNA of the CDR3: TGTGCCAGCAGTTTAGGCCCACAGGCCGATAATTCACCCCTCCACTTT. This gives the protein CASSLGPQADNSPLHF.

This chain connects TRBV19 to TRBJ1-5; D is possibly TRBD1 (5 bases). The CDR3 contains 16 residues. CDR1 is LNHDA, CDR2 SQIVND, per germline (reference sequence). The ends were cut back, 2 bases at V and 4 bases at J, with 15 bases in the middle. In DNA, the CDR3 is TGTGCCAGTAGTATAAGGTGGGGGGAGGGGAATCAGCCCCAGCATTTT. This encodes CASSIRWGEGNQPQHF.

The chain recombines TRBV5-1 with TRBJ2-7, with a weak D call TRBD1 (6 bases). Germline CDR1 and CDR2: SGHRS and YFSETQ. The CDR3 runs to 15 residues. V was shortened by 3 bases and J by 5 bases, with 18 bases between the two germline ends. The CDR3 sequence is CASSSYEQGRDEQYF. As DNA, the CDR3 is TGCGCCAGCAGCTCGTACGAACAGGGCAGGGACGAGCAGTACTTC.